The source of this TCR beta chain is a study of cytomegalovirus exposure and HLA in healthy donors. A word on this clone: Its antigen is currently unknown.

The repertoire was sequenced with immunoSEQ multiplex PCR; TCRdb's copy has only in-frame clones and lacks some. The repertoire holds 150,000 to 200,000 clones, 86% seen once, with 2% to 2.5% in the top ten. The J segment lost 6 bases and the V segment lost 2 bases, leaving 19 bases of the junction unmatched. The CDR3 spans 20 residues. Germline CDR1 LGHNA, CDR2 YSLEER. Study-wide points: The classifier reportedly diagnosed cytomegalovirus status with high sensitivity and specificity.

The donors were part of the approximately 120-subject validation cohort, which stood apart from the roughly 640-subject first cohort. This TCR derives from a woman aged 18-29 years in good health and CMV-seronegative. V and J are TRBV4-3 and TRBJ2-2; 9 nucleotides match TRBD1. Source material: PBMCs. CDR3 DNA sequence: TGCGCCAGCAGCCAATATCCAACCGGGACAGGGATTCAGTTGGCCGGGGAGCTGTTTTTT. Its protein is CASSQYPTGTGIQLAGELFF.